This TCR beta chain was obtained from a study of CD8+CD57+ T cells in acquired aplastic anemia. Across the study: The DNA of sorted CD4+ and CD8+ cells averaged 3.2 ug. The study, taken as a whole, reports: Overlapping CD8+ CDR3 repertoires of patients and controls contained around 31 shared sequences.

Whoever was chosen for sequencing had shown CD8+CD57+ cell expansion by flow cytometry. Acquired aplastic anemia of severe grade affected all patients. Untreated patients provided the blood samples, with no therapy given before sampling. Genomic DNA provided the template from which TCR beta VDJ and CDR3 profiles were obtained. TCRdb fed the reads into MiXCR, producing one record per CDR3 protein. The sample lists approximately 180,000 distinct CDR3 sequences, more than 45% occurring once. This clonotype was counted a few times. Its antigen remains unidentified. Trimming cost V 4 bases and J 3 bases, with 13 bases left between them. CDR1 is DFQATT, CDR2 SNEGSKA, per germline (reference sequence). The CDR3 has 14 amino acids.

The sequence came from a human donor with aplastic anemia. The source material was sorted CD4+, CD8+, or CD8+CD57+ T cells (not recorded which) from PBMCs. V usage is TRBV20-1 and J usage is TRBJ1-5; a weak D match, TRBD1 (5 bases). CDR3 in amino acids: CSAKMTAYNQPQHF. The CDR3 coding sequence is TGCAGTGCTAAAATGACAGCATACAATCAGCCCCAGCATTTT.